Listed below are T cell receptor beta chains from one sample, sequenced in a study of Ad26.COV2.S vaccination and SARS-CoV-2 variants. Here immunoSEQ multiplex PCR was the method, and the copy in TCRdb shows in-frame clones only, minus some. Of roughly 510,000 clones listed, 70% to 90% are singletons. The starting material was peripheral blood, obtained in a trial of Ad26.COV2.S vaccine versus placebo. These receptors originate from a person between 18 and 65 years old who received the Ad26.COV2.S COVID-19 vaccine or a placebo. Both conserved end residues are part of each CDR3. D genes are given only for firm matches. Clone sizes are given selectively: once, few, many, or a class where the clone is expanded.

cdr3_nt: TGCAGCGCAAGGTCTGGGGGTGGTAGCTCCTACGAGCAGTACTTC
cdr3_aa: CSARSGGGSSYEQYF
j_call: TRBJ2-7
clone_size: .
v_call: TRBV29-1
d_call: .

cdr3_nt: TGTGCCAGCAGCCTGTTAGCGGGGAGCTCCTACGAGCAGTACTTC
cdr3_aa: CASSLLAGSSYEQYF
j_call: TRBJ2-7
clone_size: .
v_call: TRBV7-3
d_call: TRBD2

cdr3_nt: TGCGCCAGCAGTCAATCGTTGGCCGGGACAACCTACGAGCAGTACTTC
cdr3_aa: CASSQSLAGTTYEQYF
j_call: TRBJ2-7
clone_size: .
v_call: TRBV23-1
d_call: .

cdr3_nt: TGTGCCAGCAGCTTAGAAGGAGGGAGCACAGATACGCAGTATTTT
cdr3_aa: CASSLEGGSTDTQYF
j_call: TRBJ2-3
clone_size: once
v_call: TRBV7-8
d_call: .

cdr3_nt: TGTGCCAGCAGCCGGACAGACAATGAGCAGTTCTTC
cdr3_aa: CASSRTDNEQFF
j_call: TRBJ2-1
clone_size: .
v_call: TRBV7-2
d_call: .

cdr3_nt: TGTGCCACCAGCAGAAAAACTAGGGATGGCTACACCTTC
cdr3_aa: CATSRKTRDGYTF
j_call: TRBJ1-2
clone_size: .
v_call: TRBV15
d_call: .

cdr3_nt: TGTGCCAGCCTCCCGGGACAGCCCCACAATGAGCAGTTCTTC
cdr3_aa: CASLPGQPHNEQFF
j_call: TRBJ2-1
clone_size: .
v_call: TRBV6-5
d_call: TRBD1

cdr3_nt: TGTGCCATCAGTGGGGGACGGAGCTCTGGAAACACCATATATTTT
cdr3_aa: CAISGGRSSGNTIYF
j_call: TRBJ1-3
clone_size: .
v_call: TRBV10-3
d_call: .

cdr3_nt: TGTGCCAGCAGCCAAGGTCTGGGGGCCGGGGCTTTCTTT
cdr3_aa: CASSQGLGAGAFF
j_call: TRBJ1-1
clone_size: few
v_call: TRBV7-3
d_call: .

cdr3_nt: TGTGCCAGCAGTTTGCAGCGGGAGTTCTCCAACGAGCAGTACTTC
cdr3_aa: CASSLQREFSNEQYF
j_call: TRBJ2-7
clone_size: .
v_call: TRBV28
d_call: TRBD2

cdr3_nt: TGTGCCAGCAGCGTAGCTACCGGGTCCGGTCAAGAGACCCAGTACTTC
cdr3_aa: CASSVATGSGQETQYF
j_call: TRBJ2-5
clone_size: .
v_call: TRBV9
d_call: .

cdr3_nt: TGTGCCAGCAGCTCCAGGAGAGAAGAGCAGTACTTC
cdr3_aa: CASSSRREEQYF
j_call: TRBJ2-7
clone_size: few
v_call: TRBV7-9
d_call: .

cdr3_nt: TGCAGCGTTGAGGGGGCCCTAGCCGATTACAATGAGCAGTTCTTC
cdr3_aa: CSVEGALADYNEQFF
j_call: TRBJ2-1
clone_size: .
v_call: TRBV29-1
d_call: .

cdr3_nt: TGCGCCAGCAGCCCGGGGGCAGGGTGGCAACAGCCCCAGCATTTT
cdr3_aa: CASSPGAGWQQPQHF
j_call: TRBJ1-5
clone_size: .
v_call: TRBV5-1
d_call: .

cdr3_nt: TGTGCCACCAGTGATTCGTGGGCCTCGGGACGTGAGCAGTTCTTC
cdr3_aa: CATSDSWASGREQFF
j_call: TRBJ2-1
clone_size: .
v_call: TRBV24-1
d_call: .

cdr3_nt: TGTGCCAGCAGTCGGGGGCGGGGGTACAATGAGCAGTTCTTC
cdr3_aa: CASSRGRGYNEQFF
j_call: TRBJ2-1
clone_size: .
v_call: TRBV6-5
d_call: .

cdr3_nt: TGTGCCAGCCAGGGGGGGTCAGAGACCCAGTACTTC
cdr3_aa: CASQGGSETQYF
j_call: TRBJ2-5
clone_size: .
v_call: TRBV12-3/TRBV12-4
d_call: .

cdr3_nt: TGCGCCAGCAGCTTGGCGACAGCGAACACTGAAGCTTTCTTT
cdr3_aa: CASSLATANTEAFF
j_call: TRBJ1-1
clone_size: few
v_call: TRBV5-1
d_call: .

cdr3_nt: TGTGCCACCAGCAGAGATAGGGCAGGGAGGGATTTT
cdr3_aa: CATSRDRAGRDF
j_call: TRBJ2-3
clone_size: .
v_call: TRBV15
d_call: TRBD2

cdr3_nt: TGTGCCACCAGCAGAGGGGGTTTCGGTTACAGCTCCTACAATGAGCAGTTCTTC
cdr3_aa: CATSRGGFGYSSYNEQFF
j_call: TRBJ2-1
clone_size: .
v_call: TRBV15
d_call: .

cdr3_nt: TGTGCCAGCCAGGAACTCAATGAAAAACTGTTTTTT
cdr3_aa: CASQELNEKLFF
j_call: TRBJ1-4
clone_size: .
v_call: TRBV19
d_call: .

cdr3_nt: TGCAGCGTCCAAGGTCCGGTAAGCAGTCCTTCCATGTATAGCAATCAGCCCCAGCATTTT
cdr3_aa: CSVQGPVSSPSMYSNQPQHF
j_call: TRBJ1-5
clone_size: .
v_call: TRBV29-1
d_call: .

cdr3_nt: TGTGCCAGCAGCCAAGGCGTGGGCTACGAGCAGTACTTC
cdr3_aa: CASSQGVGYEQYF
j_call: TRBJ2-7
clone_size: .
v_call: TRBV11-3
d_call: .

cdr3_nt: TGTGCCAGCAGTTACGTCAGGGTGGGAGATACGCAGTATTTT
cdr3_aa: CASSYVRVGDTQYF
j_call: TRBJ2-3
clone_size: .
v_call: TRBV6-2/TRBV6-3
d_call: .

cdr3_nt: TGTGCCAGCAGAAACCTTGGGGGGGCATGGACTGAAGCTTTCTTT
cdr3_aa: CASRNLGGAWTEAFF
j_call: TRBJ1-1
clone_size: .
v_call: TRBV27
d_call: .

cdr3_nt: TGTGCCAGTATGTTTCGGGGTGCCCGCGTGCCCTTTGGGGCCAACGTCCTGACTTTC
cdr3_aa: CASMFRGARVPFGANVLTF
j_call: TRBJ2-6
clone_size: .
v_call: TRBV2
d_call: .

cdr3_nt: TGTGCCAGCAGTTACAAGTACAGGTTGGTCGAGCAGTACTTC
cdr3_aa: CASSYKYRLVEQYF
j_call: TRBJ2-7
clone_size: .
v_call: TRBV6-2/TRBV6-3
d_call: .